This passage covers 25 T cell receptor beta chains from one sample sequenced in a study of graft-versus-host responses after intestinal transplantation. Antigens for these TCRs are unknown. Using immunoSEQ multiplex PCR, the repertoire was profiled, and TCRdb retains in-frame clones only, with some absent. Of about 90,000 clones listed, about four fifths are singletons. This specimen consisted of unstimulated CD4+ T cells sorted from spleen or lymph node cells, obtained before intestinal transplant. These receptors were collected from a human donor who received an intestinal transplant.

The chain uses TRBV9 and TRBJ2-2; possibly TRBD2 for D (7 bases). From germline, CDR1 is SGDLS and CDR2 YYNGEE. V dropped 0 bases and J dropped 5 bases, with 11 bases sitting between them. The CDR3 contains 15 residues. CDR3 coding DNA: TGTGCCAGCAGCGTAGAGGGGGGAGGGACCGGGGAGCTGTTTTTT. Protein: CASSVEGGGTGELFF.

This chain joins TRBV21-1 and TRBJ1-1; the table's D call, TRBD1, has no DNA check behind it. TRBV21-1 is classified as a pseudogene. CDR3 length: 16 residues. The DNA for the CDR3 is TGTGCCAGCAGCATGTTAACAGAAGTCATGAACACTGAAGCTTTCTTT. Encoded protein: CASSMLTEVMNTEAFF.

This chain uses TRBV29-1 with TRBJ2-1; 9 nucleotides match TRBD2. V lost 3 bases, J lost 9 bases, and 9 bases stayed unmatched. The CDR3 totals 14 residues. CDR1 is SQVTM and CDR2 is ANQGSEA in the germline V gene. The CDR3 spells CSVERASGEFEQFF. The DNA for the CDR3 is TGCAGCGTTGAGAGAGCTAGCGGGGAGTTTGAGCAGTTCTTC.

This clone was detected only once. The rearrangement uses TRBV7-3 and TRBJ2-1, with D unresolved. The V end lost 4 bases, the J end lost 0 bases, and 13 bases lay between the germline ends. The CDR3 is 16 amino acids. The germline CDR1 and CDR2 sequences are SGHTA and FQGTGA. The CDR3 bases are TGTGCCAGCAGCTCCTCCGGTGGTACCTCCTACAATGAGCAGTTCTTC. It is translated as CASSSSGGTSYNEQFF.

The V and J genes are TRBV5-1 and TRBJ2-7, with D possibly matching TRBD1 (6 bases). Trimming took off 2 bases at V and 5 bases at J, with 14 bases between the two ends. The CDR3 runs 14 residues. Germline V lookup: CDR1 SGHRS, CDR2 YFSETQ. The CDR3 DNA reads as TGCGCCAGCAGCTTTAACGCCAGGGGCGACGAGCAGTACTTC. Amino acids: CASSFNARGDEQYF.

This chain uses TRBV28 with TRBJ1-2; D is undetermined. Trimming cost V 2 bases and J 5 bases, with 15 bases left between them. The CDR3 extends over 15 amino acids. CDR1 and CDR2 (germline): MDHEN, SYDVKM. The CDR3 sequence: CASSLGGGRSYGYTF. In nucleotides, the CDR3 is TGTGCCAGCAGTTTAGGTGGAGGCAGGAGTTATGGCTACACCTTC.

This rearrangement joins TRBV11-2 to TRBJ2-3; D not certain. This CDR3 contains 16 residues. With 0 bases removed from V and 4 bases from J, the gap between germline ends came to 14 bases. CDR1 SGHAT and CDR2 FQNNGV come from the germline V gene. The DNA of the CDR3 is TGTGCCAGCAGCTTAGATCCAGTTGGTCAATCAGATACGCAGTATTTT. Protein: CASSLDPVGQSDTQYF.

This chain connects TRBV5-1 to TRBJ2-2; D gene uncertain. This CDR3 has 12 residues. From germline, CDR1 is SGHRS and CDR2 YFSETQ. V gave up 7 bases and J gave up 3 bases, with 7 bases separating them. CDR3 protein: CASSPYTGELFF. The CDR3, as DNA: TGCGCCAGCTCTCCTTACACCGGGGAGCTGTTTTTT.

The gene calls are TRBV2 and TRBJ2-5; 8 bases align to TRBD1. The germline V gene encodes CDR1 SNHLY and CDR2 FYNNEI. Unmatched junction bases numbered 5, after V lost 7 bases and J lost 4 bases. This CDR3 region has 13 residues. The CDR3 sequence is CASTLDRAETQYF. The CDR3, as DNA: TGTGCCAGCACCTTGGACAGGGCAGAGACCCAGTACTTC.

The chain employs TRBV21-1 and TRBJ1-6; TRBD1, the D gene given by the table, was not confirmed from the DNA. TRBV21-1 is designated a pseudogene. The CDR3 contains 18 residues. Written as DNA, the CDR3 is TGTGCCAGCAGCCCGGCGGACAGGTTTTTTCCCTATAATTCACCCCTCCACTTT. It codes for CASSPADRFFPYNSPLHF.

V and J are TRBV4-2 and TRBJ2-3; no definite D call. The CDR3 spans 16 residues. In germline, CDR1 is LGHNA, CDR2 YNFKEQ. Trimming took 3 bases from V and 0 from J, leaving 13 bases between them. The CDR3 DNA is TGTGCCAGCAGCCATTCCCTTCCCCCTAGCACAGATACGCAGTATTTT. Its translation: CASSHSLPPSTDTQYF.

This chain links TRBV10-2 with TRBJ1-1; D unresolved. The germline V gene encodes CDR1 WSHSY and CDR2 SAAADI. The CDR3 length is 13 residues. V shed 6 bases and J shed 1 base, with 9 bases lying between them. CDR3: CASRSAGNTEAFF. CDR3 DNA: TGCGCCAGCAGGAGCGCGGGGAACACTGAAGCTTTCTTT.

This chain joins TRBV29-1 and TRBJ2-3; 10 nucleotides agree with TRBD2. This CDR3 is 12 amino acids long. Germline V gene sequence: CDR1 SQVTM, CDR2 ANQGSEA. V was clipped by 5 bases and J by 5 bases; unmatched bases: 1. CDR3 loop: CSVRLAGDTQYF. CDR3 nucleotide sequence: TGCAGCGTTAGACTAGCGGGAGATACGCAGTATTTT.

The chain recombines TRBV19 with TRBJ2-3; TRBD1 is a possible D gene (5 bases). The ends were cut back, 5 bases at V and 3 bases at J, with 18 bases in the middle. This CDR3 spans 16 amino acids. Germline V gene data show CDR1 as LNHDA and CDR2 as SQIVND (reference sequence). The CDR3 DNA reads as TGTGCCAGTAGTCCCAGGGCTTTCTCTGGAACAGATACGCAGTATTTT. Residues: CASSPRAFSGTDTQYF. The whole variable domain, filled in from reference TRBV19 and TRBJ2-3, reads DGGITQSPKYLFRKEGQNVTLSCEQNLNHDAMYWYRQDPGQGLRLIYYSQIVNDFQKGDIAEGYSVSREKKESFPLTVTSAQKNPTAFYLCASSPRAFSGTDTQYFGPGTRLTVL.

The V and J genes are TRBV18 and TRBJ2-7; 12 positions agree with TRBD2. Germline V lookup: CDR1 KGHSH, CDR2 LQKENI. V lost 8 bases and J lost 2; bases outside the gene matches: 4. The CDR3 totals 14 residues. The CDR3 region is CASTTSGRAYEQYF. CDR3 coding DNA: TGTGCCAGCACGACTAGCGGGAGAGCCTACGAGCAGTACTTC.

The chain recombines TRBV5-1 with TRBJ2-7, with D unresolved. The germline V gene has CDR1 SGHRS and CDR2 YFSETQ. The germline V and J ends were trimmed by 3 bases and 2 bases, with 6 bases remaining between them. The CDR3 loop spans 12 amino acids. CDR3 DNA sequence: TGCGCCAGCAGCTCTCAGACCTACGAGCAGTACTTC. Its translation: CASSSQTYEQYF.

The chain links TRBV28 to TRBJ2-7; 10 nucleotides match TRBD2. The V gene's germline CDR1 is MDHEN and CDR2 SYDVKM. V lost 3 bases, J lost 3 bases, and 11 bases stayed unmatched. The CDR3 has 17 residues. For the CDR3, the DNA is TGTGCCAGCAGTTTGGACAGGGCGAGCGGGAGGGTCTACGAGCAGTACTTC. Its protein is CASSLDRASGRVYEQYF.

CDR3 region: CAISGDSRGNTIYF. The DNA of the CDR3 is TGTGCCATCAGTGGGGACAGCCGGGGAAACACCATATATTTT. The rearrangement joins TRBV10-3 to TRBJ1-3, with 7 positions matching TRBD1. CDR1 and CDR2 (germline): ENHRY, SYGVKD. This CDR3 spans 14 amino acids. Unmatched junction bases numbered 4, after V lost 4 bases and J lost 4 bases.

V is TRBV18 and J is TRBJ2-5; 11 bases match TRBD2. The CDR3 length is 15 residues. Germline CDR1 is KGHSH and CDR2 is LQKENI. The ends lost 3 bases at V and 4 bases at J; junction bases unmatched: 4. CDR3 residues: CASSPTSGSRETQYF. The CDR3 region has the DNA TGTGCCAGCTCACCCACTAGCGGGAGTCGAGAGACCCAGTACTTC.

This clone was picked up a small number of times. The chain recombines TRBV5-5 with TRBJ2-7; TRBD1 agrees at 8 bases. CDR1 and CDR2 (germline): SGHKS, YYEKEE (reference sequence). V lost 2 bases and J lost 0; bases outside the gene matches: 7. CDR3 size: 16 residues. CDR3: CASSFGSGGISYEQYF. The CDR3 coding sequence is TGTGCCAGCAGCTTCGGTTCAGGGGGCATCTCCTACGAGCAGTACTTC.

This chain connects TRBV5-1 to TRBJ2-1, with a weak D call TRBD2 (6 bases). The germline V gene has CDR1 SGHRS and CDR2 YFSETQ. The length of the CDR3 is 15 residues. Trimming stripped 1 base from V and 0 bases from J, with 8 bases between. The CDR3 loop reads CASSLMGGSYNEQFF. CDR3 nucleotide sequence: TGCGCCAGCAGCTTGATGGGGGGCTCCTACAATGAGCAGTTCTTC.

The J gene is TRBJ2-1, the V gene TRBV5-8, with 7 nucleotides matching TRBD2. Unmatched junction bases numbered 9, after V lost 0 bases and J lost 6 bases. Germline CDR1 SGHTS, CDR2 YDEGEE. The CDR3 spans 16 residues. CDR3 sequence reads: CASSLGTLARSNEQFF. The DNA for the CDR3 is TGTGCCAGCAGCTTGGGTACACTAGCGAGGTCCAATGAGCAGTTCTTC.

This clone showed up many times. This chain connects TRBV19 to TRBJ1-4; D is unclear. Germline V gene sequence: CDR1 LNHDA, CDR2 SQIVND (reference sequence). This CDR3 contains 11 residues. The V gene lost 5 bases and the J gene lost 7 bases, with 5 bases spanning the gap. DNA of the CDR3: TGTGCCAGTAGTCCGAGTGAAAAACTGTTTTTT. As protein: CASSPSEKLFF.

The chain links TRBV7-9 to TRBJ2-2; TRBD2 might be the D (5 bases). The length of the CDR3 is 15 residues. Germline V lookup: CDR1 SEHNR, CDR2 FQNEAQ (reference sequence). V lost 1 base, J lost 5 bases, and 11 bases lay in between. CDR3 sequence (DNA): TGTGCCAGCAGCTTAGGAGGGCCTACGACCGGGGAGCTGTTTTTT. Residues: CASSLGGPTTGELFF.

J is TRBJ1-1 and V is TRBV5-4, with 10 nucleotides matching TRBD1. CDR3 length: 16 amino acids. The V and J ends lost 3 bases and 4 bases, in that order; junction bases with no gene match: 9. Germline values: CDR1 SGHNT, CDR2 YYREEE (reference sequence). The CDR3 here is CASSSGQGGWRTEAFF. The CDR3 DNA is TGTGCCAGCAGCTCTGGACAGGGGGGATGGCGCACTGAAGCTTTCTTT.